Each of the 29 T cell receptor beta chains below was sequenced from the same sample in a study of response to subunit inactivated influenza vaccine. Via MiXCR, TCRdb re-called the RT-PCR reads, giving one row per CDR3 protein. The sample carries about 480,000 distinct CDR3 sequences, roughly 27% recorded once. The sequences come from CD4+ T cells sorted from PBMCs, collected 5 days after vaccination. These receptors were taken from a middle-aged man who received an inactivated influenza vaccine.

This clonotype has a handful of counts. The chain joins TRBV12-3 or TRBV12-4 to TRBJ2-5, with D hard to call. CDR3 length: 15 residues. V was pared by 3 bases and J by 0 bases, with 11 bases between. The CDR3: CASSLVLGYQETQYF. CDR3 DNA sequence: TGTGCCAGCAGTTTGGTATTGGGTTACCAAGAGACCCAGTACTTC.

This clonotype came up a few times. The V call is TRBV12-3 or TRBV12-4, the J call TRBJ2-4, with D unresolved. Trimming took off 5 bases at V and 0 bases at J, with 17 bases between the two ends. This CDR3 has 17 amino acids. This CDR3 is CASSPIGPYEAKNIQYF. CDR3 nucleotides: TGTGCCAGCAGTCCAATCGGTCCCTATGAAGCCAAAAACATTCAGTACTTC.

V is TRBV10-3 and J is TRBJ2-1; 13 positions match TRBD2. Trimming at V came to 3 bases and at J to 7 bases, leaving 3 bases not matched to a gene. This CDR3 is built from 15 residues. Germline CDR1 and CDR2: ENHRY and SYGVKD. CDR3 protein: CAISEGLAGVNEQFF. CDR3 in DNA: TGTGCCATCAGTGAAGGACTAGCGGGAGTAAATGAGCAGTTCTTC.

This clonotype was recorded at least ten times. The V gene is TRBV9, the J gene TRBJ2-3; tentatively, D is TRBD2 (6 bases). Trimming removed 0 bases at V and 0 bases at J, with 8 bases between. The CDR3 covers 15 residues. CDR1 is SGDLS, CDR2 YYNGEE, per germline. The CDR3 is CASSVGGVSTDTQYF. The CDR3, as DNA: TGTGCCAGCAGCGTAGGCGGGGTGAGCACAGATACGCAGTATTTT.

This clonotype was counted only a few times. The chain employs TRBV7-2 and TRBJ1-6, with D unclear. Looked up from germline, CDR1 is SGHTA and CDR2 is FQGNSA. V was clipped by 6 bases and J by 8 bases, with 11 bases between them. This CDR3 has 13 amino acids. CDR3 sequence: CASSGRLDSPLHF. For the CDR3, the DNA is TGTGCCAGCAGTGGCAGGCTAGATTCACCCCTCCACTTT. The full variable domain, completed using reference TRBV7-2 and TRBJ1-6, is GAGVSQSPSNKVTEKGKDVELRCDPISGHTALYWYRQSLGQGLEFLIYFQGNSAPDKSGLPSDRFSAERTGGSVSTLTIQRTQQEDSAVYLCASSGRLDSPLHFGNGTRLTVT.

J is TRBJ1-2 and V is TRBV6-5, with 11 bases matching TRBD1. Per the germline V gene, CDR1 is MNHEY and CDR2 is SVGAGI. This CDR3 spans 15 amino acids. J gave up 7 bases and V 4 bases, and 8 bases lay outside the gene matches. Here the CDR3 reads CASSSLDRGPAGYTF. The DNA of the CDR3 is TGTGCCAGCAGTTCCCTGGACAGGGGGCCGGCTGGCTACACCTTC.

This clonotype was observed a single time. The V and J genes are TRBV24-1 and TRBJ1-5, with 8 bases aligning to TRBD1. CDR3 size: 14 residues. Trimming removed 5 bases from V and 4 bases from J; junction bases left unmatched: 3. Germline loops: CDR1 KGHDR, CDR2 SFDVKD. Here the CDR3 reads CATSADRVNQPQHF. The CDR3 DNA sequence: TGTGCCACCAGTGCGGACAGGGTTAATCAGCCCCAGCATTTT.

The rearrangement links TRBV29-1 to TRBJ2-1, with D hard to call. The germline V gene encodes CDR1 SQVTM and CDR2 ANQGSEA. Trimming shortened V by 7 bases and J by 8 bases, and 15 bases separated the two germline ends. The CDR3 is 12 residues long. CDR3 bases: TGCAGCGCCCGTCAAAATGTGGATGAGCAGTTCTTC. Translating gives CSARQNVDEQFF.

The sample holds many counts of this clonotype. The CDR3 loop is CASSLAGTGELFF. DNA of the CDR3: TGTGCCAGCAGCTTAGCGGGGACCGGGGAGCTGTTTTTT. V usage is TRBV7-2 and J usage is TRBJ2-2, with D unclear. V lost 0 bases, J lost 5 bases, and 4 bases lay in between. Per the germline V gene, CDR1 is SGHTA and CDR2 is FQGNSA. This CDR3 has 13 residues.

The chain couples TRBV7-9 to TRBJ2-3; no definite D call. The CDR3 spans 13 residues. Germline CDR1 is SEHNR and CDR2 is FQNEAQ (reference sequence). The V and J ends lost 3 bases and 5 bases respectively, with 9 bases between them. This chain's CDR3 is CASSFSARDTQYF. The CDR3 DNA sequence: TGTGCCAGCAGCTTTTCAGCCCGAGATACGCAGTATTTT.

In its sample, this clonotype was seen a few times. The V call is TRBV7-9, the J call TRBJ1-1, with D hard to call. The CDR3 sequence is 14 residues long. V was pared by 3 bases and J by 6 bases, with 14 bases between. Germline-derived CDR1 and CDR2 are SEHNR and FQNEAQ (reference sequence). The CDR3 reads CASSLVYSAAEAFF. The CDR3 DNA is TGTGCCAGCAGCTTGGTCTACTCGGCCGCTGAAGCTTTCTTT. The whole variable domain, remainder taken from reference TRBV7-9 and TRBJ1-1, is DTGVSQNPRHKITKRGQNVTFRCDPISEHNRLYWYRQTLGQGPEFLTYFQNEAQLEKSRLLSDRFSAERPKGSFSTLEIQRTEQGDSAMYLCASSLVYSAAEAFFGQGTRLTVV.

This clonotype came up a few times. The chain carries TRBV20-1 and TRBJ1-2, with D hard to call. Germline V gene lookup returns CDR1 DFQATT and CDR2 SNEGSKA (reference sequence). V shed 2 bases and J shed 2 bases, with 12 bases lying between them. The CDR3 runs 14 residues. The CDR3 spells CSARTPPSNYGYTF. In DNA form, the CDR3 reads TGCAGTGCTAGAACCCCCCCCTCAAACTATGGCTACACCTTC.

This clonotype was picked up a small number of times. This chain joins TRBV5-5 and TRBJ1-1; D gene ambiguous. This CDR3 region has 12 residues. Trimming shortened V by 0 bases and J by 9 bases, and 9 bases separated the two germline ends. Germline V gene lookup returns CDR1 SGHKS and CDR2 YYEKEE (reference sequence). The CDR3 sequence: CASSLERLKAFF. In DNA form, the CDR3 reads TGTGCCAGCAGCTTGGAGAGGTTAAAAGCTTTCTTT.

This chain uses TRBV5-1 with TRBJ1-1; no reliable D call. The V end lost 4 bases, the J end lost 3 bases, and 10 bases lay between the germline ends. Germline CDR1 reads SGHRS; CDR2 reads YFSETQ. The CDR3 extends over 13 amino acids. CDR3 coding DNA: TGCGCCAGCAGCCGCCAGGCGGACACTGAAGCTTTCTTT. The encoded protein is CASSRQADTEAFF.

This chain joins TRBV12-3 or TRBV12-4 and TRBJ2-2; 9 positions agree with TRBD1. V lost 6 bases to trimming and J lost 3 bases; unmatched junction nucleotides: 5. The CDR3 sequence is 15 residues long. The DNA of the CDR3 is TGTGCCAGCAGACCGGGACAGGGCTACACCGGGGAGCTGTTTTTT. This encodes CASRPGQGYTGELFF.

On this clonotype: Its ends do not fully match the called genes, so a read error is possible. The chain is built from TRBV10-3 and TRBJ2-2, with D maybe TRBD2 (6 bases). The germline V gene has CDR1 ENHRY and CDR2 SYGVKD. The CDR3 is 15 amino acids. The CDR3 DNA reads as TGTGCCATCAGCGAGTCCGGGAGGAACACCGGGGAGCTGTTTTTT. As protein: CAISESGRNTGELFF.

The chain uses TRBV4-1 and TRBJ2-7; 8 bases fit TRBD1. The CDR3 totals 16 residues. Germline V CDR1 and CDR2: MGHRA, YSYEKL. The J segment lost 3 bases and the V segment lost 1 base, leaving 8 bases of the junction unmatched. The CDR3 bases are TGCGCCAGCAGCCAAGGAGGACAGGGTCACCTCTACGAGCAGTACTTC. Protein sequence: CASSQGGQGHLYEQYF.

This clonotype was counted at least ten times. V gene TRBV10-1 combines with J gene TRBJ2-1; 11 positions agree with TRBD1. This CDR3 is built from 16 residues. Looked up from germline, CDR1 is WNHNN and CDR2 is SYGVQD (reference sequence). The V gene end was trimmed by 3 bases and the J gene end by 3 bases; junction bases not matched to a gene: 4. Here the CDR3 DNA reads TGCGCCAGCAGTGAAGCCGGGACAGGGGGCTACAATGAGCAGTTCTTC. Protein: CASSEAGTGGYNEQFF.

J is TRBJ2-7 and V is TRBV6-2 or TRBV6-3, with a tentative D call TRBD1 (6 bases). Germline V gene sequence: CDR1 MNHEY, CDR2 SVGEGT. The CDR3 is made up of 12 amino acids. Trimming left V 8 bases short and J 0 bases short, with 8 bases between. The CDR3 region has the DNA TGTGCCAGCGAGGACAGCTCCTACGAGCAGTACTTC. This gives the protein CASEDSSYEQYF.

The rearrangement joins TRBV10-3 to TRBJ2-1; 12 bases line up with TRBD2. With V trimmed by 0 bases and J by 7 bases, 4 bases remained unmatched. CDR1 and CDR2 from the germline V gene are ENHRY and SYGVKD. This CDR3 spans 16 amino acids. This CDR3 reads CAISESTSGRANEQFF. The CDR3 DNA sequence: TGTGCCATCAGTGAGTCGACTAGCGGGAGAGCGAATGAGCAGTTCTTC.

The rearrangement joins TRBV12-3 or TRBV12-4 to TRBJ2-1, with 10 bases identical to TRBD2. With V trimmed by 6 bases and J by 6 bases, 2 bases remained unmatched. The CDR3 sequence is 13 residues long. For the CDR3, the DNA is TGTGCCAGCAGGGGGACTAGCGCCAATGAGCAGTTCTTC. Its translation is CASRGTSANEQFF.

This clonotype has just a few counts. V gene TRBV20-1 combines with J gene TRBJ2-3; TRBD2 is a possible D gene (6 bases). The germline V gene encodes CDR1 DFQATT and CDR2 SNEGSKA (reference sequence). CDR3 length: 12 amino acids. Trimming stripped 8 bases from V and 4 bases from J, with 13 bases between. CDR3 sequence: CSPAGSADTQYF. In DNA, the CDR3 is TGCAGTCCGGCGGGATCGGCAGATACGCAGTATTTT.

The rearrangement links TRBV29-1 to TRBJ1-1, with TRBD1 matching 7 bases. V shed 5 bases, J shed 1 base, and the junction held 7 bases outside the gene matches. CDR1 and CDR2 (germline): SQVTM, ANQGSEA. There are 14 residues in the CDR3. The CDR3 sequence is CSVKNQGGNTEAFF. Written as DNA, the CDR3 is TGCAGCGTTAAAAATCAGGGGGGGAACACTGAAGCTTTCTTT.

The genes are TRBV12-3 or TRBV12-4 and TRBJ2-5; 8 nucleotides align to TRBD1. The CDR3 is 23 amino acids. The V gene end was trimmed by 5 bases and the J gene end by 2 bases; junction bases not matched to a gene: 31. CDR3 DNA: TGTGCCAGCAGTATAAGACAGGGGTTAGGTTCGGCCCCCTCGACACGGAGACAAGAGACCCAGTACTTC. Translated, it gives CASSIRQGLGSAPSTRRQETQYF.

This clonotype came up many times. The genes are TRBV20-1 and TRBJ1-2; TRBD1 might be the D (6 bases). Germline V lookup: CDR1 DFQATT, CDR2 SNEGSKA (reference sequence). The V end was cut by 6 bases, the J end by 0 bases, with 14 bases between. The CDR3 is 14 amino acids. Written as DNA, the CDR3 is TGCAGTGCCTATCCCCAGGGGCCTAACTATGGCTACACCTTC. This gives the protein CSAYPQGPNYGYTF.

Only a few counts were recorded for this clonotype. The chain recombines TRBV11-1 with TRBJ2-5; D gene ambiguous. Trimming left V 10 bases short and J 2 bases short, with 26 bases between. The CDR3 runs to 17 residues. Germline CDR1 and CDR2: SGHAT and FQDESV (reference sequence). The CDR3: CATQRFRTPNFQETQYF. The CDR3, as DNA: TGTGCCACCCAAAGGTTCAGGACGCCGAACTTTCAAGAGACCCAGTACTTC.

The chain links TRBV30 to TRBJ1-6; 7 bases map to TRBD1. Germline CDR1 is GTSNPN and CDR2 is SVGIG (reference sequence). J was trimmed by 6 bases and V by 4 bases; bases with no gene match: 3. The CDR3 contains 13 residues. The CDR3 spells CAWMGQPNSPLHF. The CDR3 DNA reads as TGTGCCTGGATGGGACAGCCTAATTCACCCCTCCACTTT.

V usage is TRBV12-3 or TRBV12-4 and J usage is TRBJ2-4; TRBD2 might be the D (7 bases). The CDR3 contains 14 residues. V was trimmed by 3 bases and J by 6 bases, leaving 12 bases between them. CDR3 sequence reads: CASSFGGGSNIQYF. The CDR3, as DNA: TGTGCCAGCAGTTTTGGGGGGGGCTCAAACATTCAGTACTTC.

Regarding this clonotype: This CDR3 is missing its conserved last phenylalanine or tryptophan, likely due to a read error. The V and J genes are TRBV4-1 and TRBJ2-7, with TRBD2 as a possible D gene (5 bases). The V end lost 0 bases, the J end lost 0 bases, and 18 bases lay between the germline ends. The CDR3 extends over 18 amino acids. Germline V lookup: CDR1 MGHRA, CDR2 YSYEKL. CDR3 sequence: CASSQDRHGVSRSYEQYL. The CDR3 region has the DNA TGCGCCAGCAGCCAAGATCGGCACGGGGTTTCCCGCTCCTACGAGCAGTACCTC.